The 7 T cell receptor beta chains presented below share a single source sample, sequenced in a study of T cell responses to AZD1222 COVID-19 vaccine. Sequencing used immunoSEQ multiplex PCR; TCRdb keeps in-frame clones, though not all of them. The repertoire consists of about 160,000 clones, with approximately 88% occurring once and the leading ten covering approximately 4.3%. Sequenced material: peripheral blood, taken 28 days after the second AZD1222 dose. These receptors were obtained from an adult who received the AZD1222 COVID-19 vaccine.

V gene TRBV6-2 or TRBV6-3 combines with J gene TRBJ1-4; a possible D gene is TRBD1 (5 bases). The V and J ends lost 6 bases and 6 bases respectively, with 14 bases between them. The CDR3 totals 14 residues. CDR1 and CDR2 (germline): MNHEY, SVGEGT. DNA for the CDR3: TGTGCCAGCAGCTATCCGGGGGTTGATGAAAAACTGTTTTTT. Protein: CASSYPGVDEKLFF.

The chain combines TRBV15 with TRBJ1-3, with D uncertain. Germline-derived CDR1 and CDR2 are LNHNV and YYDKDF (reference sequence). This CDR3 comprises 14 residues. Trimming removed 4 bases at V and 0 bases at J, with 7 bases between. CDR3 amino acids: CATSITSSGNTIYF. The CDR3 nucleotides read TGTGCCACCAGCATTACCAGCTCTGGAAACACCATATATTTT.

CDR3 nucleotide sequence: TGTGCCAGCAGTCCCACAGAGATCCAGCAGTACTTC. Protein: CASSPTEIQQYF. V and J are TRBV12-3 or TRBV12-4 and TRBJ2-7; no firm D call. The CDR3 is made up of 12 amino acids. V was trimmed by 5 bases and J by 8 bases, leaving 13 bases between them.

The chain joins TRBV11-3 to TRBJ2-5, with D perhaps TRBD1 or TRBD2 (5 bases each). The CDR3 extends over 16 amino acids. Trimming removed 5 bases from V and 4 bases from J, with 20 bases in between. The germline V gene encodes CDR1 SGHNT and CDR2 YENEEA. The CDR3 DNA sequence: TGTGCCAGCAGCCCCGCCGGGGCCCCTAGGAGAGAGACCCAGTACTTC. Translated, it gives CASSPAGAPRRETQYF.

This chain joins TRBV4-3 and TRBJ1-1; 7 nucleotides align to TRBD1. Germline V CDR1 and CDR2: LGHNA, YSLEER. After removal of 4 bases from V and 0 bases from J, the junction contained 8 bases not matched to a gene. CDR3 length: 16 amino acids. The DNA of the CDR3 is TGCGCCAGCAGCCCCGGGACAGAGCTGATGAACACTGAAGCTTTCTTT. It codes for CASSPGTELMNTEAFF.

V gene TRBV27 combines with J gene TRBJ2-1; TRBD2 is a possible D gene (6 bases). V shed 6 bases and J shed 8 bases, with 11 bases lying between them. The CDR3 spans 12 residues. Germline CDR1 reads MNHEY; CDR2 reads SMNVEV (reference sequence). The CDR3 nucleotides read TGTGCCAGCAGGGACTATGGCCATGAGCAGTTCTTC. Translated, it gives CASRDYGHEQFF.

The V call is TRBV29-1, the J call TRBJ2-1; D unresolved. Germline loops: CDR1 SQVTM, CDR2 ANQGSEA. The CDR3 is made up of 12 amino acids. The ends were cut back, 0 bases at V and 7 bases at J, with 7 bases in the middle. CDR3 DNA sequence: TGCAGCGTTGAAGATTGGGGAAATGAGCAGTTCTTC. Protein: CSVEDWGNEQFF.